This TCR beta chain was recovered during a study of technical replicates of blood from several donors. Produced via immunoSEQ multiplex PCR; TCRdb's table is partial and in-frame only. Here the sample spans 60,000 to 70,000 clones, 98% being singletons. The clonotype was recovered from a human donor in good health. The specimen was T cells isolated from PBMCs.

CDR3 sequence: CASSGKTSGRVQYF. The CDR3 nucleotides are TGTGCCAGCAGTGGAAAGACTAGCGGGAGGGTGCAGTACTTC. The genes are TRBV2 and TRBJ2-7, with 14 bases aligning to TRBD2. The CDR3 contains 14 residues. With 4 bases clipped from V and 9 bases from J, the junction kept 5 bases outside the gene matches. CDR1 is SNHLY, CDR2 FYNNEI, per germline. Using reference TRBV2 and TRBJ2-7 for the parts outside the CDR3, the full variable domain is EPEVTQTPSHQVTQMGQEVILRCVPISNHLYFYWYRQILGQKVEFLVSFYNNEISEKSEIFDDQFSVERPDGSNFTLKIRSTKLEDSAMYFCASSGKTSGRVQYFGPGTRLTVT.